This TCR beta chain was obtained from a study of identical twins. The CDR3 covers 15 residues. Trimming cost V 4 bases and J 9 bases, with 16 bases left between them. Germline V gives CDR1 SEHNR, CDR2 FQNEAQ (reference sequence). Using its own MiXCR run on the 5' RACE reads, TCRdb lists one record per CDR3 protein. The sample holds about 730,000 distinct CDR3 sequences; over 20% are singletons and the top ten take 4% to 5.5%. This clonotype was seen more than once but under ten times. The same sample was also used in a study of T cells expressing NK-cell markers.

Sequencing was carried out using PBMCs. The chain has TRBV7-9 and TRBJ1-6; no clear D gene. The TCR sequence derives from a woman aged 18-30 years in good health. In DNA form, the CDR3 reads TGTGCCAGCAGCTCAGCCCGGCGACCAACTTCACCCCTCCACTTT. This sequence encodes CASSSARRPTSPLHF. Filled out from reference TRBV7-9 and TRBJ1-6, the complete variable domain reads DTGVSQNPRHKITKRGQNVTFRCDPISEHNRLYWYRQTLGQGPEFLTYFQNEAQLEKSRLLSDRFSAERPKGSFSTLEIQRTEQGDSAMYLCASSSARRPTSPLHFGNGTRLTVT.